Below, one T cell receptor (beta chain) is given with its context. Its target is not known. Assay: immunoSEQ multiplex PCR; the TCRdb copy retains only in-frame clones and omits some. The sample yields approximately 2.1 million clones, 93% seen once. Germline CDR1 MDHEN, CDR2 SYDVKM. V lost 7 bases and J 3 bases, leaving 16 bases between the germline ends. The CDR3 sequence is 15 residues long. The sample comes from a study of shared clonotypes between healthy human individuals. Study-wide background: The donor group consisted of a couple of women and three men, aged 18 to 49. Plates per donor: three CD4 naive, three CD4 memory, two CD8 naive, one CD8 memory. Study-wide results and caveats: Among a handful of donors, 4.5% to 5.5% of naive CD4 clonotypes were found in common. Generation probabilities of non-shared clonotypes were lower (relative to those shared by all four donors).

The chain uses TRBV28 and TRBJ1-5; the D gene is possibly TRBD1 (6 bases). This TCR was sampled from a man in his late teens or twenties in good health. Some clones in this sample may be carry-over from other donors' samples. Sequencing was carried out using naive CD4+ T cells from PBMCs. Subset meaning: CD45RA+ positively selected. Written as DNA, the CDR3 is TGTGCCAGCAATTATCGGACAGCCCCCAATCAGCCCCAGCATTTT. Translation: CASNYRTAPNQPQHF.